The entry below gives a single TCR beta chain sequence along with its context. Its antigen remains unidentified. Per-base quality was not reported, and no clone a single base away is much larger than it. The sample contains more than one DNA sequence encoding this CDR3. Using the deep immunoSEQ assay, TCR CDR3 regions were amplified from genomic DNA by multiplex PCR. Genomic DNA extracted from each cell subset was distributed evenly over all wells of several immunoSEQ 96-well plates, and each plate served as one replicate. For sorted subsets, each replicate PCR was loaded with 150 to 250 ng genomic DNA, equivalent to 30,000 or so T cell genomes. Purified libraries were quantified with a Qubit 3.0 fluorometer, sized on a Bioanalyzer 2100, and re-quantified with the KAPA Library Quantification kit. Every immunoSEQ 96-well plate was sequenced on a dedicated single-read 150-cycle Illumina NextSeq 550 flow cell. As for how the authors treated the data: Because only junctional sequences without quality scores were contained in the immunoSEQ output, filtering matching that applied to full-length reads could not be performed. To assign V/J genes and CDR3, sequences were annotated against IMGT germline references using PyIR, a Python wrapper for IgBLAST v1.9. Reads were removed for weak V/J assignments (E-value above 1e-6), missing CDR3, stop codons, out-of-frame junctions, or ambiguous translated residues. V3J clonotypes were defined by identical inferred V gene, J gene, and CDR3 amino acid sequence. To compute the percentage overlap between repertoires, the number of shared unique clonotypes was divided by the size of the smaller repertoire. Repertoire richness was assessed with RTK rarefaction, the Chao1 estimator, and Recon v2.1 estimates of unobserved clonotypes. OLGA was used to compute generation probabilities for all TCRbeta clonotypes that the gDNA method yielded from a handful of donors. Imported from immuneACCESS, the table was reduced by TCRdb to in-frame sequences with V and J called. These copies leave out some clones; in studies compared against another copy, an unresolved V gene accounts for under half, and the cause of the remainder is not known. V, J and clone size are taken as reported in that table, and D and trimming were inferred from the DNA itself. This sample comprises roughly 2,000,000 clones, around 95% of them detected only once. The ten largest clones represent 1.5% to 2% of the sample.

From the germline V gene, CDR1 is SGHRS and CDR2 is YFSETQ. V lost 4 bases and J lost 2 bases, and the count of bases not matched to a germline gene is 5. The CDR3 goes from the cysteine to the phenylalanine over 14 residues. The only DNA kept is the CDR3, 42 bases in frame from the first base. These data come from a study of shared clonotypes between healthy human individuals (dated by TCRdb to the early 2020s). About the full investigation: The cohort comprised a couple of women and a few men aged 18 to 49 years. Blood TCR repertoires of four to six healthy adults were deeply sequenced to estimate repertoire size and the extent of clonotype sharing between individuals. Leukapheresis yielded between about 0.9 and 9 billion PBMCs per donor. Libraries were prepared and TCR repertoires were sequenced by different laboratories using diverse techniques, in order to increase sequencing depth and limit assay-specific biases. For each donor, CD4 naive and CD4 memory were each given three plates, CD8 naive was given two plates, and CD8 memory was given one plate. General findings and caveats noted by the study authors: Across four donors, about 4.5% of naive CD4, roughly 3.5% of naive CD8, under 2.5% of memory CD4, and roughly 0.4% of memory CD8 clonotypes were shared. Sampling was restricted to blood, and TCR repertoires in tissue are likely to differ from TCR repertoires in blood. Naive subsets generally had larger estimated clonotype richness than memory subsets did. Even with the large sequencing depth, rarefaction of the sorted-subset datasets indicated that sequencing was incomplete. The genetic and exposure-history diversity represented was limited by the small number of donors. Pairwise subsampling led to the expectation that sequencing depth would affect the degree of clonotype sharing among donors. Clonotypes shared by all four sorted-subset donors showed higher generation probabilities than non-shared clonotypes.

For the CD8 naive samples, CD45RO-negative cells were positively selected for CCR7, yielding a CD45RA+CCR7+ population from which TemRA cells were excluded. The donors were healthy, HIV-negative adults who had no recently reported acute infections or vaccinations. All donors were Caucasian adults living in Nashville, Tennessee, USA. Blood was collected by leukapheresis, and PBMCs were isolated by Ficoll-Histopaque density gradient centrifugation and then cryopreserved in liquid nitrogen vapor phase. Analytical flow cytometry was used to check the purity and quantity of every magnetically sorted T cell population. Each sorted fraction had its genomic DNA isolated and then quantified by UV absorbance on a Nanodrop 2000c.

The source is a man aged 18 to 29 in good health. Some clones in this sample may be carry-over from other donors' samples. The specimen sequenced was naive CD8+ T cells from PBMCs. Interpreted using the paper, the cell subset or site label stands for: CD45RA+CCR7+. The V and J genes are TRBV5-1 and TRBJ2-7; the junction holds 8 bases that match TRBD1. The CDR3 here reads CASSPGTGPYEQYF. The nucleotide sequence is TGCGCCAGCAGCCCCGGGACAGGACCCTACGAGCAGTACTTC.